These T cell receptor beta chains were read from a single sample in a study of beta chain features in type 1 diabetes. Data came from immunoSEQ multiplex PCR; TCRdb stores just in-frame clones and leaves some out. The table has approximately 38,000 clones, around 48% seen once. The sample taken for sequencing was central memory CD4+ T cells from blood. These receptor sequences come from a woman aged 18-29 years in good health. Each CDR3 is given with its conserved first and last residue. A D gene is named only where the DNA matches it firmly. Clone size is stated in some rows and not others, as once, few, many or a class when expanded.

clone_size	d_call	v_call	j_call	cdr3_nt	cdr3_aa
-	TRBD1	TRBV4-2	TRBJ2-2	TGTGCCAGCAGCCAATCCCCGACAGGGGTGGTTACCGGGGAGCTGTTTTTT	CASSQSPTGVVTGELFF
few	TRBD2	TRBV5-5	TRBJ2-1	TGTGCCAGCAGCTTGGAACTAGCGGGGTACAATGAGCAGTTCTTC	CASSLELAGYNEQFF
-	TRBD1	TRBV5-1	TRBJ2-2	TGCGCCAGCAGCTACGGACCGGGACAGGGATGGACCGGGGAGCTGTTTTTT	CASSYGPGQGWTGELFF
few	TRBD1	TRBV5-1	TRBJ2-5	TGCGCCAGCAGCTCCCGGGACAGGGGTTTAGAGACCCAGTACTTC	CASSSRDRGLETQYF
-	-	TRBV20-1	TRBJ2-7	TGCAGTGTGGTTAGGGGTCAGGAGCAGTACTTC	CSVVRGQEQYF
-	TRBD1	TRBV5-1	TRBJ1-1	TGCGCCAGCAGCCCACAGGGGGCGCGGGGCACTGAAGCTTTCTTT	CASSPQGARGTEAFF
few	TRBD1	TRBV7-9	TRBJ2-7	TGTGCCAGCAGCCCCAGGCCGGGGACAGGTCTCTACGAGCAGTACTTC	CASSPRPGTGLYEQYF
-	TRBD2	TRBV2	TRBJ2-5	TGTGCCAGCAGTGCGGGACTAGCGACCGAGACCCAGTACTTC	CASSAGLATETQYF
-	TRBD2	TRBV19	TRBJ2-7	TGTGCCAGTAGTACACCAGGGACTAGCGGGAGCTACGAGCAGTACTTC	CASSTPGTSGSYEQYF
few	-	TRBV7-3	TRBJ1-6	TGTGCCAGCAGCTTGGGGCCATATAATTCACCCCTCCACTTT	CASSLGPYNSPLHF
-	-	TRBV9	TRBJ2-3	TGTGCCAGCAGCGTAGCGCCCGGTGCCGATACGCAGTATTTT	CASSVAPGADTQYF
few	TRBD2	TRBV5-1	TRBJ2-1	TGCGCCAGCAGCGCAGGGACTAGCGGAGACAATGAGCAGTTCTTC	CASSAGTSGDNEQFF
few	TRBD2	TRBV9	TRBJ2-5	TGTGCCAGCAGCGTAGGTATCGGGGGGGGCGAGACCCAGTACTTC	CASSVGIGGGETQYF
-	-	TRBV9	TRBJ1-3	TGTGCCAGCAGCGGCGGGAATTCTGGAAACACCATATATTTT	CASSGGNSGNTIYF
-	-	TRBV6-1	TRBJ1-6	TGTGCCAGCAGTGAATTTAAGGGGTCCCTCCACTTT	CASSEFKGSLHF
-	-	TRBV10-3	TRBJ1-3	TGTGCCATCAGTGACCAGGGAACCGGAAACACCATATATTTT	CAISDQGTGNTIYF
-	TRBD2	TRBV27	TRBJ2-1	TGTGCCAGCAGTGTCGAACTAGCGGGGGGTTCCTACAATGAGCAGTTCTTC	CASSVELAGGSYNEQFF
-	TRBD2	TRBV5-1	TRBJ2-5	TGCGCCAGCAGCTCCGGACTAGCGGGAGTAGAGACCCAGTACTTC	CASSSGLAGVETQYF
few	TRBD2	TRBV28	TRBJ2-7	TGTGCCAGCAGTTTTAGGGGTTTGGGCGGGGGGGCTTCAGACTACGAGCAGTACTTC	CASSFRGLGGGASDYEQYF
few	-	TRBV10-3	TRBJ2-7	TGTGCCATCAGTGAGTCCGGGACACGCAACGACGAGCAGTACTTC	CAISESGTRNDEQYF
-	-	TRBV30	TRBJ2-7	TGTGCCTGGACCAGGGGTGAGCACGAGCAGTACTTC	CAWTRGEHEQYF
-	TRBD1	TRBV4-1	TRBJ1-1	TGCGCCAGCAGCCATAGGACAGGGGTCACTGAAGCTTTCTTT	CASSHRTGVTEAFF
-	TRBD1	TRBV6-1	TRBJ1-1	TGTGCCAGCAGTGGCCGGGACAGGGGATTATCAGGCGCTTTCTTT	CASSGRDRGLSGAFF
-	TRBD2	TRBV19	TRBJ2-1	TGTGCCAGTAGTACCCCCGGGACTAGCGGACAAGCTAGGTACAATGAGCAGTTCTTC	CASSTPGTSGQARYNEQFF
-	-	TRBV5-1	TRBJ2-7	TGCGCCAGCAGCTTGGCGACGCGGAGCGAGCAGTACTTC	CASSLATRSEQYF
-	-	TRBV4-1	TRBJ2-7	TGCGCCAGCAGTTACCTAGGGGGGGGTGAGCAGTACTTC	CASSYLGGGEQYF
few	TRBD1	TRBV5-5	TRBJ1-2	TGTGCCAGCAGCTTCGACAGGGAAGGCTACACCTTC	CASSFDREGYTF
-	-	TRBV4-2	TRBJ2-1	TGTGCCAGCAGCAGGGGCCGATTGGAGGGTGAGCAGTTCTTC	CASSRGRLEGEQFF
-	-	TRBV5-4	TRBJ1-2	TGTGCCAGCAGTTATGACAGCCTGGGAGGCTACACCTTC	CASSYDSLGGYTF
-	TRBD1	TRBV7-3	TRBJ2-1	TGTGCCAGCAGCTCGTCCCGGGACAGCCACAATGAGCAGTTCTTC	CASSSSRDSHNEQFF
-	TRBD1	TRBV25-1	TRBJ1-2	TGTGCCAGCAAAGACAGGGGAGGTTATGGCTACACCTTC	CASKDRGGYGYTF
-	-	TRBV21-1	TRBJ2-2	TGTGCCAGCAGCAAAAGGCCCCGGGACCACGTGGGGGGGTGCACCGGGGAGCTGTTTTTT	CASSKRPRDHVGGCTGELFF
once	-	TRBV21-1	TRBJ1-1	TGTGCCAGCAGCCTCCAGGGGAGGGTACGGAACACTGAAGCTTTCTTT	CASSLQGRVRNTEAFF
few	-	TRBV5-5	TRBJ2-3	TGTGCCAGCAGCTTCTCCCCGCAGAGCACAGATACGCAGTATTTT	CASSFSPQSTDTQYF
-	-	TRBV30	TRBJ1-3	TGTGCCTGGAGTCGGAGCTCTGGAAACACCATATATTTT	CAWSRSSGNTIYF
-	TRBD1	TRBV5-1	TRBJ1-2	TGCGCCAGCAGTTCACAGGGGGGCCAGTTATCCTATGGCTACACCTTC	CASSSQGGQLSYGYTF
-	-	TRBV10-3	TRBJ2-5	TGTGCCATCAGTGACCCGCGGGCGGGCGGAGAGACCCAGTACTTC	CAISDPRAGGETQYF
-	TRBD1	TRBV5-1	TRBJ2-1	TGCGCCAGCAGTGGGCCCCGGGGACAGGCCAGCCTGGGGAATGAGCAGTTCTTC	CASSGPRGQASLGNEQFF
-	-	TRBV18	TRBJ1-3	TGTGCCAGCTCACGAACGACTGGGGCCGTCTCTGGAAACACCATATATTTT	CASSRTTGAVSGNTIYF
few	-	TRBV5-4	TRBJ1-1	TGTGCCAGCAGCTTCGGGGGGGGGAACACTGAAGCTTTCTTT	CASSFGGGNTEAFF
few	TRBD1	TRBV4-2	TRBJ1-4	TGTGCCAGCCACACAGGGGGCACTAATGAAAAACTGTTTTTT	CASHTGGTNEKLFF
-	-	TRBV30	TRBJ2-3	TGTGCCCGGCAGGGGGATACGCAGTATTTT	CARQGDTQYF
-	TRBD2	TRBV29-1	TRBJ2-5	TGCAGCGCCTGGACTAGCGAGTCGGAGACCCAGTACTTC	CSAWTSESETQYF
-	-	TRBV5-4	TRBJ2-2	TGTGCCAGCAGCTCGGACAGCCGTATATTAAACACCGGGGAGCTGTTTTTT	CASSSDSRILNTGELFF